Listed below are T cell receptor beta chains from one sample, sequenced in a study of blood T cell repertoires in COVID-19. The protocol was immunoSEQ multiplex PCR, while the TCRdb copy is restricted to in-frame clones and leaves out a portion. Of 250,000 to 300,000 clones detected, 82% appear once; the ten largest clones hold around 3.2%. The sample was peripheral blood. The source of these receptors is a woman aged 18-29 years with acute or convalescent COVID-19. Each CDR3 is given with its conserved first and last residue. The order of the fields is CDR3 protein, V gene, J gene, D gene. The D gene is left open where the match is weak.

CAWSEQGSRGYTF	TRBV30	TRBJ1-2	TRBD1
CASSQGTGSSDTQYF	TRBV4-1	TRBJ2-3	TRBD1
CASSFLASKYF	TRBV28	TRBJ2-7	-
CASSRGAQDGYTF	TRBV27	TRBJ1-2	-
CASSQYSGRTGNEQFF	TRBV4-2	TRBJ2-1	TRBD2
CATTTGEGTEAFF	TRBV28	TRBJ1-1	TRBD1
CTSSQDRREVHYGYTF	TRBV1	TRBJ1-2	-
CATSREIQGMDTEAFF	TRBV15	TRBJ1-1	-
CASRGLGREGNEQFF	TRBV6-5	TRBJ2-1	TRBD2
CASSMVESSPLHF	TRBV19	TRBJ1-6	-
CATSGGRGSETQYF	TRBV15	TRBJ2-5	-
CASSPPIQKGVYEQYF	TRBV27	TRBJ2-7	-
CASSPVVGGETQYF	TRBV7-6	TRBJ2-5	-
CASSVVSGNTEAFF	TRBV9	TRBJ1-1	-
CASSSTELRGNTIYF	TRBV6-5	TRBJ1-3	-
CASRSRGTPGTETQYF	TRBV7-8	TRBJ2-5	-
CASGDISPYSNQPQHF	TRBV19	TRBJ1-5	-
CASSPRTDQETQYF	TRBV3-1/TRBV3-2	TRBJ2-5	-
CASSPSGSSYEQYF	TRBV6-6	TRBJ2-7	TRBD2
CASSLVGLGPYEQYF	TRBV5-1	TRBJ2-7	TRBD2
CASSSVAQNQPQHF	TRBV28	TRBJ1-5	-
CASSLFGTGNYGYTF	TRBV5-6	TRBJ1-2	TRBD1
CASSQDEAGDRGNEQFF	TRBV4-1	TRBJ2-1	TRBD2
CASSSEHGTRVNEQFF	TRBV6-5	TRBJ2-1	TRBD2
CSVDLAEKVNEQFF	TRBV29-1	TRBJ2-1	TRBD2
CASSLRQGTAEQFF	TRBV9	TRBJ2-1	TRBD1
CASAGESYEQYF	TRBV5-1	TRBJ2-7	TRBD2
CASSIAQAINYGYTF	TRBV13	TRBJ1-2	-
CASSFAGGDTEAFF	TRBV7-9	TRBJ1-1	-
CASSSVGVKFGQFF	TRBV28	TRBJ2-1	-
CASSHGQLETQYF	TRBV7-9	TRBJ2-5	-
CASSLAGGAAITGELFF	TRBV7-8	TRBJ2-2	TRBD2
CASSFPSGSGTEKLFF	TRBV6-6	TRBJ1-4	-
CASYHFGGGARETQYF	TRBV7-8	TRBJ2-5	TRBD2
CSVSDSDYQPQHF	TRBV29-1	TRBJ1-5	-
CASSPSQDSIHEQFF	TRBV14	TRBJ2-1	-
CASSSGQGIFLPANTIYF	TRBV7-6	TRBJ1-3	TRBD1
CASSVDFSGANVLTF	TRBV9	TRBJ2-6	-
CASSLQGAGTEAFF	TRBV5-5	TRBJ1-1	TRBD1
CSVGGVYTEAFF	TRBV29-1	TRBJ1-1	-